This section outlines one T cell receptor (beta chain) sequence together with its context. This clonotype was observed many times. Its antigen is not yet known. Base qualities are missing; no much larger clone stands one base away. These data come from a study of T cells in Graves' hyperthyroidism and ophthalmopathy (dated by TCRdb to the late 2010s). About the study as a whole: Peripheral blood samples were taken at the time of initial diagnosis, prior to any treatment. To identify distinguishing TCR V-J signatures, a discovery cohort of around 100 patients was used, comprising under 45 with Graves' ophthalmopathy and 57 with stable Graves' hyperthyroidism. Prospective prediction of ophthalmopathy was tested in an independent validation cohort consisting of fewer than 20 hyperthyroidism patients and some 15 patients who later progressed to ophthalmopathy. The 100 discovery patients were randomly split 7:3 into training and test sets. The study also compared thyroid tissue and blood T-cell repertoires from over 5 Graves' hyperthyroidism patients. After sampling, hyperthyroidism patients received methimazole starting at 30 mg daily, and ophthalmopathy patients received high-dose intravenous methylprednisolone. The paper describes TCR Vbeta CDR3 sequencing of 140 or so peripheral blood samples, made up of around 41 ophthalmopathy patients, 70 to 80 hyperthyroidism patients and roughly 17 progressor patients.

On the study overall, not on this receptor specifically: No statistical method was used to fix the sample size in advance, and group allocation was not hidden from the investigators. In validation, the model predicted progression to ophthalmopathy with 55% to 71% sensitivity and about 73% specificity, a median of around six months before onset. Most expanded thyroid clonotypes (frequency above 0.001) were also detected in blood, suggesting blood repertoires may reflect thyroid immune responses. In cross-validation, a model built on a 13 V-J signature told ophthalmopathy apart from stable hyperthyroidism with approximately 91% sensitivity and roughly 82% specificity, and in testing the same model reached 80%/75%.

Stable Graves' hyperthyroidism was defined as the absence of progression to ophthalmopathy over 18 months of follow-up. Hyperthyroidism patients were aged 18 to 65 years and newly diagnosed, with disease duration of less than 2 months. The study excluded patients with uncontrolled infections, other autoimmune diseases, pregnancy or lactation. Diagnoses were based on clinical symptoms, serum thyroxine and TRAb, thyroid ultrasound and orbital computed tomography. Ficoll-Paque density gradient centrifugation was used to isolate PBMCs from around 10 ml of fresh peripheral blood. Trizol reagent was used to extract total RNA, and RNA quality was then checked on an Agilent 2100 Bioanalyzer. TCR beta CDR3 regions were amplified from RNA transcripts. For the first round of RT-PCR on the TCR CDR3, the HTBI primer set was used together with the Qiagen OneStep RT-PCR kit. Libraries were constructed in a second round of multiplex PCR, after which size selection and purification were performed. The libraries were sequenced on an Illumina HiSeq2000 using paired-end 100 bp reads. Under the source paper's analysis protocol: SOAPnuke was used to process the raw data, removing reads that contained adapters or uncalled bases, had a mean Phred below 15, or lacked an exact match to the constant primer or identifier. COPE v1.2.5 was used to merge high-quality paired reads, and clonotypes were defined as unique nucleotide sequences. MiTCR v1.1 was used to align clonotypes to the IMGT TRBV, TRBD and TRBJ reference segments. The analysis was restricted to V-J combinations with a frequency above 0.0001, which together covered approximately 99% of the repertoires. A TCS score was defined as the ratio between F50 (clonal expansion) and ExV (chaos), using BLOSUM62-based TCRdist between CDR3 peptides within each V-J. Welch's t-statistics and random forest reduced fewer than 600 V-J features to 10 to 15, which were used in a naive Bayes classifier (R e1071). TCRdb itself trimmed the public reads at Q25 with fastp, ran MiXCR and retained productive beta chains. Every distinct CDR3 protein forms one entry, paired with its most common genes and DNA. TCRdb, rather than the study authors, made the V and J calls. The sample contains some 550,000 distinct CDR3 sequences, around 20% of them found a single time. Roughly 29% of the sample is taken by the ten largest.

Including cysteine and phenylalanine, the CDR3 has 15 amino acids. Only the CDR3 portion is preserved as DNA: 45 bases, with reading frame beginning at the first base. CDR1 and CDR2 are read off the germline V gene (reference sequence) as GTSNPN and SVGIG. V is trimmed back by 0 bases and J by 3 bases, and the junction contains 6 bases that no gene match accounts for. The sequenced sample consisted of blood. This clonotype originated in a man in his late teens or twenties with Graves' hyperthyroidism. Here the chain combines TRBV30 and TRBJ2-7; TRBD1 fits 9 bases in the junction. The CDR3 corresponds to CAWSVGTGSFYEQYF. The sequenced DNA: TGTGCCTGGAGTGTAGGGACAGGGAGTTTCTACGAGCAGTACTTC.